These 21 T cell receptor beta chains came from one sample sequenced in a study of Graves' ophthalmopathy and Graves' hyperthyroidism. RNA transcripts served as template for amplifying TCR beta CDR3 sequences. HTBI primers served in a first-round RT-PCR, which a second-round multiplex PCR followed. TCRdb processed the multiplex PCR reads anew with MiXCR; each CDR3 protein has one entry. This table holds 240,000 or so distinct CDR3 sequences, around 42% found once. Material for sequencing was peripheral blood. These receptors originate from an adult man with Graves' ophthalmopathy.

This clonotype appeared a single time. The rearrangement links TRBV7-2 to TRBJ1-6, with unresolved D. V was clipped by 5 bases and J by 7 bases, with 15 bases between them. The germline CDR1 and CDR2 sequences are SGHTA and FQGNSA. The length of the CDR3 is 15 residues. This CDR3 reads CASSTRGEDNSPLHF. The DNA for the CDR3 is TGTGCCAGCAGCACACGCGGGGAGGACAATTCACCCCTCCACTTT.

The chain joins TRBV29-1 to TRBJ1-2, with 9 bases lining up with TRBD1. In germline, CDR1 is SQVTM, CDR2 ANQGSEA. J lost 11 bases, V lost 6 bases, and 7 bases had no gene match. The CDR3 spans 11 residues. This CDR3 reads CSVDDGQGYTF. The CDR3 nucleotides are TGCAGCGTGGACGATGGACAGGGGTACACCTTC.

On this clonotype: The junction shows a germline mismatch at one end, possibly a read error. The V and J genes are TRBV5-1 and TRBJ1-1, with TRBD1 matching 7 bases. Germline CDR1 reads SGHRS; CDR2 reads YFSETQ. The CDR3 sequence is 14 residues long. The CDR3 loop is CASSLDRVDTEAFF. As DNA, the CDR3 is TGTGCCAGCAGCTTAGACAGGGTGGACACTGAAGCTTTCTTT. The whole variable domain, filled in from reference TRBV5-1 and TRBJ1-1, reads KAGVTQTPRYLIKTRGQQVTLSCSPISGHRSVSWYQQTPGQGLQFLFEYFSETQRNKGNFPGRFSGRQFSNSRSEMNVSTLELGDSALYLCASSLDRVDTEAFFGQGTRLTVV.

This clonotype occurred a few times. The genes are TRBV7-9 and TRBJ1-1; D might be TRBD1 (5 bases). V was clipped by 5 bases and J by 1 base, with 14 bases between them. The CDR3 contains 15 residues. CDR1 is SEHNR and CDR2 is FQNEAQ in the germline V gene (reference sequence). The CDR3 loop reads CASSQEPGGNTEAFF. CDR3 DNA sequence: TGTGCCAGCAGCCAAGAGCCGGGGGGGAACACTGAAGCTTTCTTT.

The chain combines TRBV7-9 with TRBJ1-6; the D gene is possibly TRBD1 (5 bases). CDR3 size: 15 residues. The germline gives CDR1 SEHNR, CDR2 FQNEAQ (reference sequence). V was shortened by 5 bases and J by 14 bases, with 22 bases between the two germline ends. CDR3 protein: CASSPPGQAVLTLHF. The CDR3 DNA sequence: TGTGCCAGCAGCCCCCCGGGGCAGGCGGTACTGACCCTCCACTTT.

Remarks on this clonotype: A read error may be the cause here, since a much bigger clone is one base away. This chain links TRBV9 with TRBJ1-6, with D perhaps TRBD1 (5 bases). V was cut by 3 bases and J by 11 bases, with 18 bases left in between. The V gene's germline CDR1 is SGDLS and CDR2 YYNGEE. The CDR3 has 15 amino acids. The CDR3 is CASSASGSGGPPLHF. The CDR3 DNA sequence: TGTGCCAGCAGCGCTTCAGGGAGTGGGGGACCACCCCTCCACTTT. Full variable domain (outside the CDR3, taken from reference TRBV9 and TRBJ1-6): DSGVTQTPKHLITATGQRVTLRCSPRSGDLSVYWYQQSLDQGLQFLIQYYNGEERAKGNILERFSAQQFPDLHSELNLSSLELGDSALYFCASSASGSGGPPLHFGNGTRLTVT.

V gene TRBV10-3 combines with J gene TRBJ1-2; TRBD1 matches at 9 bases. The CDR3 is made up of 14 amino acids. With V trimmed by 8 bases and J by 7 bases, 11 bases remained unmatched. Germline assignment: CDR1 ENHRY and CDR2 SYGVKD. CDR3 protein: CAIREGDRVFGYTF. Written as DNA, the CDR3 is TGTGCCATCCGAGAAGGGGACAGGGTGTTTGGCTACACCTTC.

The gene calls are TRBV7-9 and TRBJ2-7; 8 nucleotides align to TRBD1. The CDR3 totals 15 residues. Germline assignment: CDR1 SEHNR and CDR2 FQNEAQ (reference sequence). The V gene end was trimmed by 6 bases and the J gene end by 8 bases; junction bases not matched to a gene: 15. In DNA form, the CDR3 reads TGTGCCAGCAGTGAGAGACAGGGGCCCGTCGTAAAGCAGTACTTC. Translating it yields CASSERQGPVVKQYF.

This clonotype occurred many times. At one end the junction does not follow the germline gene, possibly because of a read error. The gene calls are TRBV5-1 and TRBJ1-2; no reliable D call. The CDR3 totals 14 residues. CDR1 and CDR2 from the germline V gene are SGHRS and YFSETQ. The CDR3 reads CASSLESGNYGYTF. The CDR3 bases are TGTGCCAGCAGCTTAGAATCGGGGAACTATGGCTACACCTTC.

The chain links TRBV4-2 to TRBJ2-7, with D unresolved. The CDR3 spans 16 residues. Germline V gives CDR1 LGHNA, CDR2 YNFKEQ. V was pared by 0 bases and J by 2 bases, with 14 bases between. CDR3 nucleotides: TGTGCCAGCAGCCAAGACGGAGCGATCACCGCCTACGAGCAGTACTTC. Its protein product is CASSQDGAITAYEQYF.

The V gene is TRBV20-1, the J gene TRBJ2-5; 10 nucleotides line up with TRBD2. The germline V gene encodes CDR1 DFQATT and CDR2 SNEGSKA (reference sequence). The CDR3 totals 16 residues. Trimming removed 5 bases from V and 4 bases from J; junction bases left unmatched: 13. The CDR3 spells CSASPGLAGARETQYF. CDR3 coding DNA: TGCAGTGCTTCCCCGGGGCTAGCGGGAGCCAGAGAGACCCAGTACTTC.

The chain employs TRBV9 and TRBJ1-3, with a tentative D call TRBD1 (5 bases). This CDR3 spans 16 amino acids. V was clipped by 0 bases and J by 5 bases, with 15 bases between them. Looked up from germline, CDR1 is SGDLS and CDR2 is YYNGEE. The CDR3 DNA is TGTGCCAGCAGCGTAGAAAGGGGCCGAGGCAGAAACACCATATATTTT. Its translation: CASSVERGRGRNTIYF.

The gene calls are TRBV2 and TRBJ1-2; 7 bases are shared with TRBD1. CDR3 length: 13 amino acids. Germline CDR1 SNHLY, CDR2 FYNNEI. With V trimmed by 3 bases and J by 9 bases, 7 bases remained unmatched. The CDR3 DNA reads TGTGCCAGCAGTGACGCCATGGACAGGAGCTACACCTTC. Protein product: CASSDAMDRSYTF.

V gene TRBV7-9 combines with J gene TRBJ1-5; D not certain. V dropped 3 bases and J dropped 3 bases, with 6 bases sitting between them. There are 13 residues in the CDR3. Germline V gives CDR1 SEHNR, CDR2 FQNEAQ (reference sequence). CDR3 protein: CASSLQVNQPQHF. The DNA for the CDR3 is TGTGCCAGCAGCTTGCAGGTCAATCAGCCCCAGCATTTT.

The V gene is TRBV6-5, the J gene TRBJ1-2, with a possible D match to TRBD1 (5 bases). This CDR3 is built from 11 residues. Trimming left V 10 bases short and J 6 bases short, with 12 bases between. Per the germline V gene, CDR1 is MNHEY and CDR2 is SVGAGI. The CDR3 DNA reads as TGTGCCACTGTGCAGGGCGATGGCTACACCTTC. It is translated as CATVQGDGYTF.

This clonotype has only one observation. The V call is TRBV19, the J call TRBJ2-2, with D perhaps matching TRBD1 or TRBD2 (5 bases each). CDR3 size: 16 residues. Germline CDR1 and CDR2: LNHDA and SQIVND (reference sequence). V dropped 9 bases and J dropped 5 bases, with 22 bases sitting between them. CDR3 in amino acids: CASSLYKPGRTGELFF. CDR3 nucleotide sequence: TGTGCCAGCAGTTTATACAAACCGGGACGGACCGGGGAGCTGTTTTTT.

The rearrangement uses TRBV9 and TRBJ2-7; TRBD2 agrees at 8 bases. CDR3 length: 13 amino acids. Germline lookup yields CDR1 SGDLS and CDR2 YYNGEE. The ends lost 4 bases at V and 6 bases at J; junction bases unmatched: 6. CDR3 protein: CASSSRGGVEQYF. The DNA for the CDR3 is TGTGCCAGCAGCTCCCGGGGGGGAGTCGAGCAGTACTTC. Together with reference TRBV9 and TRBJ2-7, the CDR3 gives the full variable domain: DSGVTQTPKHLITATGQRVTLRCSPRSGDLSVYWYQQSLDQGLQFLIQYYNGEERAKGNILERFSAQQFPDLHSELNLSSLELGDSALYFCASSSRGGVEQYFGPGTRLTVT.

This clonotype has a handful of counts. The chain has TRBV7-9 and TRBJ2-5, with a tentative D call TRBD1 (5 bases). Germline V gene sequence: CDR1 SEHNR, CDR2 FQNEAQ (reference sequence). CDR3 size: 13 residues. Deletions cut 2 bases from V and 2 bases from J, with 6 bases between. The CDR3 protein is CASSLQGQETQYF. The DNA of the CDR3 is TGTGCCAGCAGCTTACAGGGTCAAGAGACCCAGTACTTC.

The chain has TRBV20-1 and TRBJ1-3; 8 bases map to TRBD1. Germline CDR1 DFQATT, CDR2 SNEGSKA (reference sequence). V shed 0 bases and J 4 bases; nucleotides not matched to a gene: 5. This CDR3 is built from 15 residues. CDR3 amino acids: CSARDRGTGGNTIYF. The CDR3, as DNA: TGCAGTGCTAGAGATCGCGGGACAGGAGGAAACACCATATATTTT.

The CDR3 DNA is TGTGCCAGCAGCTTTGGAGAGGGGACGATAAAATCTAATGAAAAACTGTTTTTT. This encodes CASSFGEGTIKSNEKLFF. V is TRBV7-3 and J is TRBJ1-4; D possibly corresponds to TRBD1 (5 bases). The CDR3 covers 18 residues. The germline CDR1 and CDR2 sequences are SGHTA and FQGTGA. The ends were cut back, 3 bases at V and 3 bases at J, with 20 bases in the middle.

This clonotype appeared a few times. The rearrangement links TRBV5-6 to TRBJ1-1, with D unresolved. V lost 4 bases to trimming and J lost 3 bases, with 22 bases between them. Germline CDR1 and CDR2: SGHDT and YYEEEE. The CDR3 totals 17 residues. This CDR3 reads CASSPLVGPLWDTEAFF. CDR3 nucleotides: TGTGCCAGCAGCCCCCTTGTGGGCCCCCTTTGGGACACTGAAGCTTTCTTT. Full variable domain (rest looked up from reference TRBV5-6 and TRBJ1-1): DAGVTQSPTHLIKTRGQQVTLRCSPKSGHDTVSWYQQALGQGPQFIFQYYEEEERQRGNFPDRFSGHQFPNYSSELNVNALLLGDSALYLCASSPLVGPLWDTEAFFGQGTRLTVV.